This T cell receptor beta chain was captured by sequencing in a study of response to subunit inactivated influenza vaccine. Overall study findings and caveats: Each seasonal flu vaccination may recruit only limited new T cells, authors suggested.

This clonotype showed up just a few times. Its specificity is not known. The ends were cut back, 1 base at V and 7 bases at J, with 9 bases in the middle. In germline, CDR1 is LGHNA, CDR2 YSLEER. CDR3 length equals 13 residues. TCRdb analysed the RT-PCR reads with MiXCR anew, one entry per CDR3 protein. The data contain approximately 700,000 distinct CDR3 sequences, roughly 13% of them seen just once; the ten biggest clones take up around 6.5%. Here the sequenced sample was PBMCs from blood, taken less than 15 days before vaccination. The chain employs TRBV4-3 and TRBJ2-3, with D tentatively TRBD1 (6 bases). The sequence came from a man aged 45-60 years who received an inactivated influenza vaccine. The CDR3 DNA reads TGCGCCAGCAGCCAAGCGGACAGCCATACGCAGTATTTT. It yields the protein CASSQADSHTQYF.